The TCR beta chain under discussion was sequenced for a study of cytomegalovirus exposure and HLA in healthy donors (dated by TCRdb to about 2017). As for the study more broadly: In an earlier analysis of 450 to 750 of the donors, approximately 260 Gb of sequence data and about 110 million unique TCR beta sequences from roughly 180 million T cells were reported. An early release covering 500 to 750 HLA-typed donors comprised approximately 300 gigabases of sequencing data and tens of millions of unique TCR sequences. Among the approximately 420 genotyped donors, about 83% belonged to the genetic ancestry cluster associated with self-reported Caucasian donors. The study aimed to test whether cataloging public T cell receptors could reveal signatures of past pathogen exposure. Using immunosequencing, the study profiled T cell repertoires from 550 to 750 subjects and related those repertoires to cytomegalovirus serostatus. A separate validation cohort of about 110 different subjects was used in addition to the approximately 640-subject first cohort. To predict cytomegalovirus infection status, the study combined high-throughput TCR immunosequencing, statistical association of individual TCRs with disease status, and machine learning. In a later analysis, previously published TCR beta repertoires from several hundred donors were re-analyzed and high-resolution HLA genotyping was added so that TCR occurrence patterns could be studied. In the later analysis, no new phenotypic data were used to find candidate immune exposures; instead, reliance was placed on TCR beta sequences and their occurrence across donors. An earlier analysis of roughly 600 of the donors used high-throughput TCR beta sequencing to judge whether each TCR beta V gene segment behaved as functional or pseudogenic. Donor age, sex, ethnicity and CMV serostatus were compiled together with the repertoire data. Genome-wide SNP genotypes for about three fifths of the roughly 670 donors were used in a later genetic analysis, which treated that subset as a discovery cohort. Every repertoire in the discovery cohort had been generated on one and the same sequencing platform. HLA typing included class I and class II loci at four-digit resolution. The number of typed donors differed by locus: 629-630 for A, B, C, DRB1 and DQB1; some 500 for DQA1; around 610 for DPA1; and 400 to 480 for DPB1. Four or five DR-DQ haplotypes were handled as single units for association and clustering because linkage in the cohort was strong. Across around 400 genotyped donors of the cohort, an average of approximately 240,000 unique TCR beta nucleotide sequences per donor were sequenced, and 15% to 20% of those sequences were non-productive. The full study reports these points: In both the original and validation cohorts, the classifier was reported to diagnose cytomegalovirus status with high specificity and sensitivity. A later analysis associated 15,000 or so TCR beta sequences with specific HLA alleles at a false discovery rate of 0.05. Correlated functional status among segregating V segments might reflect linkage disequilibrium, but an unknown experimental factor could not be ruled out. It was suggested by the authors that the approach could potentially be generalized to other disease states and immunological phenotypes. Most TCR sequences were observed very rarely across donors, whereas some public TCRs were present in many individuals. When HLA alleles, especially DR and DQ, strongly co-occurred, TCR associations were difficult to assign to individual alleles. A later analysis found that HLA-associated TCR beta chains were more clonally expanded and had lower generation probabilities than equally common non-associated chains. In a later analysis, several top co-occurrence clusters were reported to appear linked to parvovirus B19, influenza, CMV and Epstein-Barr virus. The presence/absence analyses assumed that sequencing depth was roughly uniform across donors, and that assumption may not be true. The only immune exposure information available for the cohort was CMV serostatus. In a later genetic analysis, fewer N-insertions in productive TCRs were reported among donors in an Asian-associated ancestry cluster than the roughly 700-donor mean. In a later analysis, most CMV-associated TCR beta chains were found to appear HLA-restricted, with HLA associations seemingly driven largely by CMV exposure. Broadly in line with IMGT annotations, most TCR beta V segments showed up in productive rearrangements about 87% or about 30% of the time in an earlier analysis of 587 of the donors. An association between a missense DCLRE1C variant and V-gene and J-gene trimming of TCR beta chains was found in a later genetic analysis and replicated in an independent cohort. The sequencing pipeline was judged likely to have produced a cluster of highly shared sequence variants as a technical artifact. Some IMGT-functional V segments, including TRBV6-2 and TRBV6-3, could not be told apart with the 87-base-pair reads, so those segments were excluded. Because some donors lacked HLA typing at each locus, the association tests relied only on the typed subset. A further reported finding was that TCR beta sequences accurately predicted the HLA-A and HLA-B alleles for most subjects in the first cohort. A later analysis found that TCR association rates varied across HLA loci, with DRB1 alleles showing the most associated TCRs and HLA-C alleles the fewest. A total of some 180 TCR beta chains were listed by the study as associated with cytomegalovirus. In this cohort, only TCR beta chains were sequenced, and detectable features were limited by the absence of alpha or paired-chain data. The earlier analysis of some 540 of the donors excluded 15 to 20 rarely observed V segments, including chromosome 9 orphons, because counts were too low. In vitro tests confirmed that a few of the cytomegalovirus-associated TCR beta chains recognize cytomegalovirus antigens.

Libraries were made using the immunoSEQ multiplex PCR assay. For the multiplex PCR, a mixture combining 60 forward primers for TCR Vbeta segments and 13 reverse primers for TCR Jbeta segments was used. A multiplex PCR assay on genomic DNA amplified the CDR3 region of rearranged TCR beta genes. The Illumina HiSeq System was used to sequence the amplified TCR beta libraries as 87-base-pair reads. Per the original workflow: A later analysis tallied 75 million to 95 million unique TCR beta chains across the 666 repertoires, and approximately 12 million of those chains were shared by two or more donors. To remove PCR and sequencing errors, raw reads were error-corrected and collapsed into unique sequences using a nearest-neighbor algorithm that merged closely related sequences. CDR3 sequences were aligned to IMGT reference sequences to assign V, D and J gene segments. Each retained sequence needed at least a six-nucleotide match to both a V gene segment and a J gene segment. A rearrangement was called productive if the CDR3 had no stop codons and remained in frame with V and J, and every other rearrangement was called non-productive. CDR3 was defined by IMGT convention, running from the second conserved V-encoded cysteine to the conserved J-encoded phenylalanine. The earlier analysis of fewer than 700 of the donors excluded sequences that lacked an unambiguous match to a single V gene segment. An earlier analysis of 587 of the donors called V segments functional above 56.7% productive rearrangements and segregating when the between-donor standard deviation exceeded 5%. A statistical classification framework was built to diagnose cytomegalovirus status from the catalog of TCR beta chain sequences. In a later analysis, V and J genes were assigned by comparing TCR nucleotide sequences against IMGT/GENE-DB human TR gene sequences. Using the TCRdist pipeline, a later analysis assigned CDR3 sequences along with most-parsimonious VDJ recombination scenarios. In a later analysis, each TCR beta chain was defined by its CDR3 amino acid sequence together with its V-gene family, and reads lacking a unique V-gene family were excluded. A later analysis removed roughly 590 highly shared, low-generation-probability nucleotide sequences to deal with suspected cross-contamination and a sequencing artifact. For each public chain, a later analysis derived a clonal expansion index from normalized ranks of inferred template counts within each repertoire. Generation probabilities in a later analysis came from a VDJ recombination model fitted to out-of-frame rearrangements, and those results were checked against IGoR. In a later analysis, TCR-TCR, TCR-HLA and TCR-CMV co-occurrence was scored with hypergeometric tests, and a repertoire-size bias correction was applied to TCR pairs. A later analysis estimated false discovery rates by permuting HLA or CMV assignments 20 times. In a later analysis, co-occurring TCRs were grouped using DBSCAN, and TCRdist sequence similarity was added for clustering within HLA-allele-positive subsets. Repertoires with fewer than 30,000 or more than 120,000 public chains were left out of co-occurrence clustering, as were about 5 repertoires with anomalous nucleotide sharing. Imported from immuneACCESS, the table was reduced by TCRdb to in-frame sequences with V and J called. These copies leave out some clones; in studies compared against another copy, an unresolved V gene accounts for under half, and the cause of the remainder is not known. For V, J and clone size, that table is used; D and trimming come from the DNA. Recorded for this sample are about 200,000 clones; 76% of them occurred a single time. The top ten hold 0.63% of the sample.

V was cut back by 3 bases and J by 10 bases, leaving a gap of 10 bases between them. The CDR3 holds 12 amino acids from the cysteine to the phenylalanine. CDR3 DNA only is kept here, 36 bases in frame from base 1. Via the germline V gene, CDR1 is MDHEN and CDR2 SYDVKM. The cohort comprised 666 healthy bone marrow donors. At the time of sampling, every cohort member was nominally healthy, though immune exposures that went unrecorded were likely present. The donor was CMV seronegative and was included in the group of a few hundred seronegative cohort members. A peripheral blood sample was collected from each donor, and TCR beta sequencing was performed on peripheral blood mononuclear cells. Genomic DNA was extracted from the blood cell samples with the Qiagen DNeasy Blood Extraction Kit. Worth noting for this clone: It lacks a known antigen. There are no base qualities to consult, and no much larger clone falls within one base.

Input material: PBMCs. The sequence was collected from a young man in good health and CMV-seronegative. The chain uses TRBV28 and TRBJ1-5; no D gene can be assigned with confidence. The CDR3 sequence is CASSFSSPPQHF. The DNA reads as follows: TGTGCCAGCAGTTTCTCCTCCCCCCCCCAGCATTTT.